Listed here are 20 T cell receptor beta chains from one sample, sequenced in a study of human T cells and chemical hapten exposure. Time point here: patch test 3, about 24 weeks after DPC sensitization. This sample's treatment: therapeutic diphenylcyclopropenone sensitization with weekly scalp DPC. TCRdb re-called the RACE reads through MiXCR, storing one row per CDR3 protein. The table includes some 89,000 distinct CDR3 sequences, less than 35% detected once. The source was whole blood, collected in connection with sensitization to the hapten diphenylcyclopropenone (DPC). These TCRs come from a man aged 35-49 years with alopecia areata. Some clones in this sample may be carry-over from other donors' samples.

The V gene is TRBV28, the J gene TRBJ2-3, with D perhaps matching TRBD2 (6 bases). In germline, CDR1 is MDHEN, CDR2 SYDVKM. The CDR3 totals 15 residues. Trimming pared 2 bases from V and 3 bases from J, leaving 12 bases between. CDR3 bases: TGTGCCAGCAGTTTAGGCACTAGCAGGACAGATACGCAGTATTTT. It encodes CASSLGTSRTDTQYF. Looking up the rest from reference TRBV28 and TRBJ2-3 gives the full variable domain: DVKVTQSSRYLVKRTGEKVFLECVQDMDHENMFWYRQDPGLGLRLIYFSYDVKMKEKGDIPEGYSVSREKKERFSLILESASTNQTSMYLCASSLGTSRTDTQYFGPGTRLTVL.

This clonotype was observed a few times. The chain links TRBV12-3 or TRBV12-4 to TRBJ2-4; D gene uncertain. CDR3 length equals 15 residues. Trimming took 6 bases from V and 0 from J, leaving 12 bases between them. CDR3 nucleotides: TGTGCCAGCAGCCCAACCGACATAGCCAAAAACATTCAGTACTTC. Residues: CASSPTDIAKNIQYF.

This clonotype was detected only a few times. The J gene is TRBJ2-6, the V gene TRBV24-1, with D perhaps matching TRBD1 (6 bases). Germline CDR1 KGHDR, CDR2 SFDVKD. Trimming took off 4 bases at V and 2 bases at J, with 8 bases between the two ends. The CDR3 has 15 amino acids. The CDR3 nucleotides read TGTGCCACCAGTGACAGGGGCACTGGGGCCAACGTCCTGACTTTC. This sequence encodes CATSDRGTGANVLTF.

The J gene is TRBJ1-6, the V gene TRBV6-5, with D possibly matching TRBD1 (5 bases). CDR1 and CDR2 from the germline V gene are MNHEY and SVGAGI. The CDR3 sequence is 16 residues long. V lost 0 bases, J lost 6 bases, and 12 bases lay in between. CDR3 nucleotides: TGTGCCAGCAGTTACTCAAGGGGACGGGGTAATTCACCCCTCCACTTT. This encodes CASSYSRGRGNSPLHF.

The chain joins TRBV20-1 to TRBJ2-4; D tentatively reads TRBD1 or TRBD2 (6 bases each). Trimming pared 3 bases from V and 9 bases from J, leaving 9 bases between. The CDR3 consists of 11 residues. Germline CDR1 DFQATT, CDR2 SNEGSKA (reference sequence). For the CDR3, the DNA is TGCAGTGCTAGTTGGGGGGCCATTCAGTACTTC. Amino acids: CSASWGAIQYF.

This rearrangement joins TRBV5-1 to TRBJ2-7; perhaps TRBD2 as D (6 bases). V was clipped by 0 bases and J by 12 bases, with 19 bases between them. Germline assignment: CDR1 SGHRS and CDR2 YFSETQ. This CDR3 region has 14 residues. The CDR3: CASSLAGGTDIWYF. Written as DNA, the CDR3 is TGCGCCAGCAGCTTGGCAGGCGGGACTGACATTTGGTACTTC.

This clonotype was seen a handful of times. This rearrangement joins TRBV5-1 to TRBJ2-7, with 10 bases matching TRBD2. The CDR3 is 15 residues long. From germline, CDR1 is SGHRS and CDR2 YFSETQ. The J segment lost 6 bases and the V segment lost 0 bases, leaving 6 bases of the junction unmatched. In DNA, the CDR3 is TGCGCCAGCAGCTTGGGAAGCGGGAGGGCCGCCGAGCAGTACTTC. Translated: CASSLGSGRAAEQYF. Combining the CDR3 with reference TRBV5-1 and TRBJ2-7 gives the whole variable domain KAGVTQTPRYLIKTRGQQVTLSCSPISGHRSVSWYQQTPGQGLQFLFEYFSETQRNKGNFPGRFSGRQFSNSRSEMNVSTLELGDSALYLCASSLGSGRAAEQYFGPGTRLTVT.

A few counts support this clonotype. The rearrangement joins TRBV20-1 to TRBJ2-7; D call uncertain. CDR3 length equals 13 residues. The germline V and J ends were trimmed by 5 bases and 4 bases, with 15 bases remaining between them. CDR1 is DFQATT and CDR2 is SNEGSKA in the germline V gene (reference sequence). The CDR3 reads CSAGRRLGYEQYF. The CDR3 bases are TGCAGTGCTGGGCGTAGGTTGGGGTACGAGCAGTACTTC.

This sequence joins TRBV27 and TRBJ1-1, with D perhaps matching TRBD1 (5 bases). Germline V gene sequence: CDR1 MNHEY, CDR2 SMNVEV (reference sequence). V lost 2 bases and J lost 0, with 16 bases in between. The CDR3 consists of 17 residues. The CDR3 loop is CASSLLGGSFMNTEAFF. CDR3 DNA sequence: TGTGCCAGCAGTTTACTTGGGGGAAGCTTCATGAACACTGAAGCTTTCTTT.

The chain joins TRBV28 to TRBJ2-2, with TRBD1 identical over 7 bases. Germline V gives CDR1 MDHEN, CDR2 SYDVKM. The CDR3 totals 15 residues. With 3 bases clipped from V and 0 bases from J, the junction kept 1 base outside the gene matches. CDR3 DNA sequence: TGTGCCAGCAGTTTTGGGACAGCGAACACCGGGGAGCTGTTTTTT. This encodes CASSFGTANTGELFF.

V usage is TRBV2 and J usage is TRBJ2-7; D remains unclear. Trimming pared 4 bases from V and 7 bases from J, leaving 8 bases between. This CDR3 is built from 11 residues. Germline V lookup: CDR1 SNHLY, CDR2 FYNNEI. This CDR3 reads CASSAREEQYF. The CDR3 bases are TGTGCCAGCAGTGCCCGAGAGGAGCAGTACTTC.

The chain couples TRBV10-2 to TRBJ2-3; D unclear. The germline V gene has CDR1 WSHSY and CDR2 SAAADI. This CDR3 is built from 14 residues. V was pared by 7 bases and J by 7 bases, with 18 bases between. The CDR3 here is CASKESSQVNTQYF. The CDR3 coding sequence is TGCGCCAGCAAGGAGTCAAGTCAGGTTAATACGCAGTATTTT.

This clonotype was seen more than once but under ten times. V and J are TRBV6-5 and TRBJ2-2, with TRBD1 identical over 9 bases. CDR3 length: 15 amino acids. Germline V gene sequence: CDR1 MNHEY, CDR2 SVGAGI. The V and J ends lost 6 bases and 4 bases, in that order; junction bases with no gene match: 6. DNA of the CDR3: TGTGCCAGCAGAAGGACAGGGGTCCGCACCGGGGAGCTGTTTTTT. As protein: CASRRTGVRTGELFF.

This clonotype was observed a few times. The V gene is TRBV4-3, the J gene TRBJ2-3, with 7 bases fitting TRBD2. V was clipped by 6 bases and J by 6 bases; unmatched bases: 21. The CDR3 is made up of 18 amino acids. Germline lookup yields CDR1 LGHNA and CDR2 YSLEER. The CDR3 region has the DNA TGCGCCAGCAGGCCCCGAGAGACTAGTAGGGCGCGGGGGGATACGCAGTATTTT. This gives the protein CASRPRETSRARGDTQYF.

The chain couples TRBV29-1 to TRBJ2-5; possibly TRBD2 for D (6 bases). The CDR3 has 14 amino acids. CDR1 is SQVTM, CDR2 ANQGSEA, per germline. The V end was cut by 2 bases, the J end by 5 bases, with 15 bases between. The CDR3, as DNA: TGCAGCGTTGAATCTGTTGTGGGACTGGAGACCCAGTACTTC. It is translated as CSVESVVGLETQYF.

This clonotype has a handful of counts. V is TRBV20-1 and J is TRBJ2-1; 8 bases are shared with TRBD2. Germline V gives CDR1 DFQATT, CDR2 SNEGSKA (reference sequence). J was trimmed by 6 bases and V by 4 bases; bases with no gene match: 11. This CDR3 is 15 amino acids long. Here the CDR3 reads CSATIPGLGINEQFF. CDR3 DNA sequence: TGCAGTGCTACTATCCCGGGACTAGGTATCAATGAGCAGTTCTTC.

This chain joins TRBV6-5 and TRBJ1-1, with no clear D. V shed 6 bases and J shed 1 base, with 12 bases lying between them. CDR1 is MNHEY and CDR2 is SVGAGI in the germline V gene. This CDR3 has 14 residues. Written as DNA, the CDR3 is TGTGCCAGCAGGCGCATTGACAAGAACACTGAAGCTTTCTTT. Residues: CASRRIDKNTEAFF.

This clonotype occurred a few times. The chain carries TRBV4-2 and TRBJ2-6; 9 bases agree with TRBD2. Trimming cost V 1 base and J 0 bases; bases outside gene matches: 1. Germline V gene sequence: CDR1 LGHNA, CDR2 YNFKEQ. This CDR3 region has 17 residues. The CDR3 region is CASSQGTSDSGANVLTF. The CDR3 DNA reads TGTGCCAGCAGCCAAGGGACTAGCGACTCTGGGGCCAACGTCCTGACTTTC.

The V gene is TRBV11-1, the J gene TRBJ2-2; 12 positions agree with TRBD2. From germline, CDR1 is SGHAT and CDR2 FQDESV (reference sequence). The CDR3 loop spans 17 amino acids. J was trimmed by 5 bases and V by 3 bases; bases with no gene match: 7. CDR3 in amino acids: CASSFHTSGRSTGELFF. For the CDR3, the DNA is TGTGCCAGCAGCTTTCACACTAGCGGGAGGAGTACCGGGGAGCTGTTTTTT.

The chain is built from TRBV18 and TRBJ2-5, with D unresolved. The CDR3 consists of 14 residues. The germline V gene encodes CDR1 KGHSH and CDR2 LQKENI. Between the trimmed V and J ends, which lost 3 bases and 1 base, there was a span of 9 bases. The CDR3 region is CASSPVRCQETQYF. CDR3 nucleotide sequence: TGTGCCAGCTCACCCGTCCGCTGCCAAGAGACCCAGTACTTC. The full variable domain, completed using reference TRBV18 and TRBJ2-5, is NAGVMQNPRHLVRRRGQEARLRCSPMKGHSHVYWYRQLPEEGLKFMVYLQKENIIDESGMPKERFSAEFPKEGPSILRIQQVVRGDSAAYFCASSPVRCQETQYFGPGTRLLVL.